A single sample gave rise to the 24 T cell receptor beta chains below, sequenced in a study of T cell changes during pregnancy in multiple sclerosis. Sequencing used immunoSEQ multiplex PCR; TCRdb keeps in-frame clones, though not all of them. The sample has around 72,000 clones; 90% to 95% are singletons. The sample here was CD4+ T cells from peripheral blood mononuclear cells, taken before pregnancy. These receptors were collected from a female donor with multiple sclerosis, enrolled in a pregnancy study.

This clone was seen a few times. This chain uses TRBV5-1 with TRBJ2-1; no clear D gene. This CDR3 is built from 12 residues. Per the germline V gene, CDR1 is SGHRS and CDR2 is YFSETQ. Trimming took off 4 bases at V and 6 bases at J, with 8 bases between the two ends. Here the CDR3 reads CASSTPINEQFF. DNA of the CDR3: TGCGCCAGCAGCACCCCTATCAATGAGCAGTTCTTC.

V is TRBV19 and J is TRBJ2-1; D remains unclear. V lost 9 bases to trimming and J lost 0 bases, with 6 bases between them. The germline V gene has CDR1 LNHDA and CDR2 SQIVND (reference sequence). The CDR3 has 12 residues. The CDR3 loop reads CASQSSYNEQFF. The CDR3, as DNA: TGTGCCAGCCAGTCCTCCTACAATGAGCAGTTCTTC.

The V call is TRBV19, the J call TRBJ1-6, with D maybe TRBD1 (6 bases). Per the germline V gene, CDR1 is LNHDA and CDR2 is SQIVND (reference sequence). The CDR3 length is 15 residues. V dropped 3 bases and J dropped 6 bases, with 12 bases sitting between them. CDR3 nucleotides: TGTGCCAGTAGTATTGGGGACATGGCTAATTCACCCCTCCACTTT. As protein: CASSIGDMANSPLHF.

The V gene is TRBV7-9, the J gene TRBJ1-5, with a tentative D call TRBD1 (5 bases). Trimming left V 5 bases short and J 1 base short, with 12 bases between. Germline V gene lookup returns CDR1 SEHNR and CDR2 FQNEAQ (reference sequence). This CDR3 contains 15 residues. CDR3 sequence (DNA): TGTGCCAGCAGCCACGGGGGGTCGAGCAATCAGCCCCAGCATTTT. It translates to CASSHGGSSNQPQHF.

The CDR3 loop reads CASSEGVRRTGNTIYF. CDR3 DNA: TGTGCCAGCAGTGAAGGGGTCCGGCGGACTGGAAACACCATATATTTT. This rearrangement joins TRBV6-1 to TRBJ1-3, with D unclear. The V end was cut by 1 base, the J end by 2 bases, with 12 bases between. The length of the CDR3 is 16 residues. Germline-derived CDR1 and CDR2 are MNHNS and SASEGT.

This sequence joins TRBV9 and TRBJ2-2; unclear D gene. CDR1 and CDR2 from the germline V gene are SGDLS and YYNGEE. The CDR3 is 16 amino acids. V lost 0 bases and J 0 bases, leaving 9 bases between the germline ends. The CDR3 protein is CASSVGIAANTGELFF. DNA for the CDR3: TGTGCCAGCAGCGTAGGGATAGCCGCGAACACCGGGGAGCTGTTTTTT. Together with reference TRBV9 and TRBJ2-2, the CDR3 gives the full variable domain: DSGVTQTPKHLITATGQRVTLRCSPRSGDLSVYWYQQSLDQGLQFLIQYYNGEERAKGNILERFSAQQFPDLHSELNLSSLELGDSALYFCASSVGIAANTGELFFGEGSRLTVL.

This chain connects TRBV5-6 to TRBJ1-2; D is possibly TRBD1 (6 bases). Deletions cut 5 bases from V and 5 bases from J, with 13 bases between. Germline lookup yields CDR1 SGHDT and CDR2 YYEEEE. The length of the CDR3 is 13 residues. The CDR3 nucleotides are TGTGCCAGCAGTCGCGACAGGTCTTATGGCTACACCTTC. It translates to CASSRDRSYGYTF.

The count of this clone is one. The rearrangement joins TRBV30 to TRBJ2-7; D uncertain. V lost 0 bases and J 8 bases, leaving 8 bases between the germline ends. Germline values: CDR1 GTSNPN, CDR2 SVGIG (reference sequence). The CDR3 runs 11 residues. The CDR3 spells CAWSVQPKQYF. Written as DNA, the CDR3 is TGTGCCTGGAGTGTACAGCCCAAGCAGTACTTC.

The CDR3 nucleotides read TGTGCCAGCAGCAGAAAAACGAGGGACAGCTCCTACGAGCAGTACTTC. It specifies CASSRKTRDSSYEQYF. This chain connects TRBV21-1 to TRBJ2-7; the DNA was not compared with TRBD1, the D call given in the table. TRBV21-1 is assigned pseudogene status. This CDR3 has 16 residues.

The rearrangement uses TRBV6-1 and TRBJ1-4; TRBD1 is a possible D gene (6 bases). Trimming stripped 7 bases from V and 2 bases from J, with 11 bases between. CDR3 length equals 14 residues. Germline CDR1 MNHNS, CDR2 SASEGT. The CDR3 loop is CASKLGATNEKLFF. CDR3 in DNA: TGTGCCAGCAAGTTGGGGGCTACTAATGAAAAACTGTTTTTT.

The CDR3 region is CASSLGGISGNTIYF. For the CDR3, the DNA is TGTGCCAGCAGCTTGGGAGGAATCTCTGGAAACACCATATATTTT. The V gene is TRBV5-4, the J gene TRBJ1-3; D call uncertain. Trimming shortened V by 0 bases and J by 0 bases, and 7 bases separated the two germline ends. The germline V gene has CDR1 SGHNT and CDR2 YYREEE (reference sequence). The CDR3 runs to 15 residues.

The rearrangement uses TRBV15 and TRBJ1-1; 7 bases agree with TRBD1. The ends lost 2 bases at V and 5 bases at J; junction bases unmatched: 8. Germline V gene data show CDR1 as LNHNV and CDR2 as YYDKDF (reference sequence). The CDR3 extends over 15 amino acids. The CDR3 loop reads CATSRTQGVRTEAFF. The CDR3, as DNA: TGTGCCACCAGCAGAACCCAGGGGGTACGGACTGAAGCTTTCTTT.

The rearrangement joins TRBV6-5 to TRBJ2-3, with D possibly being TRBD2 (6 bases). V lost 4 bases, J lost 4 bases, and 9 bases lay in between. This CDR3 has 13 residues. CDR1 is MNHEY and CDR2 is SVGAGI in the germline V gene. The CDR3, as DNA: TGTGCCAGCAGTTGGGACTCCTCAGATACGCAGTATTTT. Amino acids: CASSWDSSDTQYF.

The chain joins TRBV7-6 to TRBJ2-3, with a tentative D call TRBD2 (6 bases). The V gene's germline CDR1 is SGHVS and CDR2 FNYEAQ. The CDR3 consists of 16 residues. Trimming left V 4 bases short and J 0 bases short, with 14 bases between. Written as DNA, the CDR3 is TGTGCCAGCAGCTCAAGACTAGACAAAAGCACAGATACGCAGTATTTT. Its translation: CASSSRLDKSTDTQYF.

The chain employs TRBV5-1 and TRBJ2-7; TRBD1 agrees at 8 bases. This CDR3 spans 14 amino acids. With 4 bases clipped from V and 0 bases from J, the junction kept 3 bases outside the gene matches. Germline CDR1 reads SGHRS; CDR2 reads YFSETQ. The CDR3 nucleotides read TGCGCCAGCAGCCGACAGGGGAGCTCCTACGAGCAGTACTTC. This translates into CASSRQGSSYEQYF.

V and J are TRBV2 and TRBJ1-4; D is undetermined. Germline CDR1 and CDR2: SNHLY and FYNNEI. CDR3 length: 15 amino acids. Between the trimmed V and J ends, which lost 7 bases and 3 bases, there was a span of 15 bases. Here the CDR3 reads CASKLEKLANEKLFF. CDR3 sequence (DNA): TGTGCCAGCAAATTGGAGAAGCTAGCTAATGAAAAACTGTTTTTT.

This clone was recorded only once. The chain recombines TRBV28 with TRBJ2-1, with a tentative D call TRBD2 (5 bases). Looked up from germline, CDR1 is MDHEN and CDR2 is SYDVKM. V lost 2 bases to trimming and J lost 7 bases, with 24 bases between them. This CDR3 is 18 amino acids long. The CDR3 region has the DNA TGTGCCAGCAGTTTAAAGGTCCTCCATGACTACCCCTTTAATGAGCAGTTCTTC. Translation gives CASSLKVLHDYPFNEQFF.

This chain uses TRBV4-3 with TRBJ1-4, with TRBD1 identical over 9 bases. The V gene end was trimmed by 4 bases and the J gene end by 7 bases; junction bases not matched to a gene: 4. This CDR3 spans 14 amino acids. CDR1 LGHNA and CDR2 YSLEER come from the germline V gene. The CDR3 coding sequence is TGCGCCAGCAGCCGGGACAGGGTGGGTGAAAAACTGTTTTTT. Protein: CASSRDRVGEKLFF.

The CDR3 region has the DNA TGTGCCAGCAGATGGGGCAGGATAGCGGGGGGCTACACCTTC. It specifies CASRWGRIAGGYTF. The chain joins TRBV28 to TRBJ1-2, with a tentative D call TRBD1 (5 bases). V was clipped by 6 bases and J by 8 bases, with 19 bases between them. The CDR3 spans 14 residues. The V gene's germline CDR1 is MDHEN and CDR2 SYDVKM.

This chain uses TRBV14 with TRBJ2-7; TRBD1 aligns across 7 bases. The trim removed 10 bases at V and 5 bases at J, leaving 8 bases unmatched. The CDR3 sequence is 12 residues long. Germline loops: CDR1 SGHDN, CDR2 FVKESK. CDR3 DNA sequence: TGTGCCATCTTAGACAGGGTTCACGAGCAGTACTTC. Translation: CAILDRVHEQYF.

The chain uses TRBV30 and TRBJ1-4; 12 bases map to TRBD1. With 1 base clipped from V and 8 bases from J, the junction kept 5 bases outside the gene matches. CDR3 length: 15 amino acids. Germline lookup yields CDR1 GTSNPN and CDR2 SVGIG (reference sequence). CDR3 amino acids: CAWSAPGQGAEKLFF. The CDR3 DNA is TGTGCCTGGAGTGCACCGGGACAGGGGGCGGAAAAACTGTTTTTT.

This chain connects TRBV14 to TRBJ2-4; tentatively, D is TRBD2 (5 bases). The germline CDR1 and CDR2 sequences are SGHDN and FVKESK. V dropped 2 bases and J dropped 1 base, with 15 bases sitting between them. The CDR3 is made up of 17 amino acids. CDR3 in DNA: TGTGCCAGCAGCCAAACGAGGGTAGGGTCTGCCAAAAACATTCAGTACTTC. Its translation: CASSQTRVGSAKNIQYF.

The rearrangement joins TRBV5-6 to TRBJ1-1; D is undetermined. V was trimmed by 0 bases and J by 2 bases, leaving 11 bases between them. CDR3 length: 15 residues. Germline V gene lookup returns CDR1 SGHDT and CDR2 YYEEEE. CDR3 loop: CASSLGFSGNTEAFF. CDR3 sequence (DNA): TGTGCCAGCAGCTTGGGGTTCAGCGGCAACACTGAAGCTTTCTTT.

CDR3 bases: TGTGCCAGCAGTTTAACGGTCGGACTCACTGATACGCAGTATTTT. This translates into CASSLTVGLTDTQYF. V gene TRBV27 combines with J gene TRBJ2-3; D perhaps matches TRBD2 (5 bases). Germline V gene sequence: CDR1 MNHEY, CDR2 SMNVEV (reference sequence). CDR3 length equals 15 residues. Trimming removed 2 bases at V and 6 bases at J, with 15 bases between.